This T cell receptor beta chain was sequenced for a study of vaccination and CD4 T cells after COVID-19. About the study: Overlapping spike peptides of SARS-CoV-2, HCoV-NL63, HCoV-OC43 and HCoV-229E stimulated the cells.

CD4+ T cells that had been cultured provided DNA sequenced with the Oncomine TCR Beta short-read assay. TCRdb re-called the PCR reads with MiXCR, one entry per CDR3 protein. The sample has some 3,300 distinct CDR3 sequences; 49% are singletons. Treatment specified: approximately 11-day PBMC culture with coronavirus spike peptide pools or control peptides (ViraFEST assay). The authors cultured around 2.1 million PBMCs per well with around 10 IU/ml IL-2 and about 9.4 ug/ml peptide pools. As to this clonotype: Its antigen is as yet unknown.

The receptor was isolated from a human donor who had recovered from COVID-19. Sequenced sample: CD4+ T cells from blood, cultured in vitro.

CDR3 residues: CASSIGSQFGSETQYF. The CDR3 coding sequence is TGTGCCAGTAGTATAGGATCCCAGTTCGGGTCGGAGACCCAGTACTTC. This rearrangement joins TRBV19 to TRBJ2-5; D is unclear. V was shortened by 1 base and J by 5 bases, with 17 bases between the two germline ends. Per germline, CDR1 LNHDA and CDR2 SQIVND (reference sequence). The CDR3 totals 16 residues.